Listed here are 8 T cell receptor beta chains from one sample, sequenced in a study of human T cells and chemical hapten exposure. Time point specified: patch test 2, 6 weeks after DPC sensitization. Documented treatment: therapeutic diphenylcyclopropenone sensitization with weekly scalp DPC. TCRdb itself ran the RACE reads through MiXCR, one entry per CDR3 protein. The data contain about 69,000 distinct CDR3 sequences, 10% to 13% of them singletons. The sample in question was whole blood, obtained in connection with sensitization to the hapten diphenylcyclopropenone (DPC). Every receptor here comes from a woman in her fifties or sixties with alopecia areata. Some clones in this sample may be carry-over from other donors' samples.

The rearrangement links TRBV6-6 to TRBJ1-5; 7 bases line up with TRBD1. The CDR3 contains 17 residues. Trimming cost V 6 bases and J 0 bases; bases outside gene matches: 11. CDR1 and CDR2 (germline): MNHNY, SVGAGI (reference sequence). Here the CDR3 reads CASSPQSGTVSNQPQHF. In nucleotides, the CDR3 is TGTGCCAGCAGCCCACAGTCCGGGACAGTTAGCAATCAGCCCCAGCATTTT.

This clonotype was observed at least ten times. This CDR3 reads CASSLNRGYNEQFF. Here the CDR3 DNA reads TGTGCCAGCAGCTTAAATCGAGGGTACAATGAGCAGTTCTTC. This chain connects TRBV7-9 to TRBJ2-1; a possible D gene is TRBD2 (5 bases). The CDR3 runs 14 residues. Trimming pared 2 bases from V and 4 bases from J, leaving 9 bases between. Germline V lookup: CDR1 SEHNR, CDR2 FQNEAQ (reference sequence).

The sample holds a few counts of this clonotype. The chain employs TRBV29-1 and TRBJ2-7; no reliable D call. The CDR3 is 11 residues long. CDR1 and CDR2 from the germline V gene are SQVTM and ANQGSEA. V lost 7 bases to trimming and J lost 0 bases, with 7 bases between them. The CDR3 DNA follows: TGCAGCGGCGGAAACTCCTACGAGCAGTACTTC. Protein sequence: CSGGNSYEQYF.

This clonotype was seen at least ten times. The V call is TRBV20-1, the J call TRBJ2-1; D is unresolved. V was shortened by 6 bases and J by 5 bases, with 17 bases between the two germline ends. There are 14 residues in the CDR3. Germline CDR1 DFQATT, CDR2 SNEGSKA (reference sequence). CDR3 DNA: TGCAGTGCCCGAAGACAATACCCAAACAATGAGCAGTTCTTC. It codes for CSARRQYPNNEQFF.

This clonotype was found many times. This chain connects TRBV3-1 to TRBJ2-6; weak D call: TRBD1 (5 bases). CDR1 and CDR2 (germline): LGHDT, YNNKEL (reference sequence). Between the trimmed V and J ends, which lost 0 bases and 0 bases, there was a span of 24 bases. CDR3 length equals 22 residues. In DNA, the CDR3 is TGTGCCAGCAGCCAAGATCTAAACTTGGGGTCAGGACAACGCTCTGGGGCCAACGTCCTGACTTTC. Protein sequence: CASSQDLNLGSGQRSGANVLTF.

The V and J genes are TRBV12-3 or TRBV12-4 and TRBJ2-7; possibly TRBD1 for D (6 bases). The CDR3 covers 15 residues. The ends were cut back, 5 bases at V and 2 bases at J, with 16 bases in the middle. This chain's CDR3 is CASSDGQRDPYEQYF. CDR3 in DNA: TGTGCCAGCAGTGACGGACAGAGAGACCCCTACGAGCAGTACTTC.

This clonotype was recorded many times. The chain uses TRBV11-2 and TRBJ2-7; D is possibly TRBD2 (5 bases). Germline V gene sequence: CDR1 SGHAT, CDR2 FQNNGV. The CDR3 length is 15 residues. Trimming stripped 3 bases from V and 6 bases from J, with 18 bases between. The CDR3 reads CASSLARVPGGEQYF. The CDR3 region has the DNA TGTGCCAGCAGCTTGGCGAGGGTCCCCGGAGGCGAGCAGTACTTC.

The J gene is TRBJ1-5, the V gene TRBV7-9, with a possible D match to TRBD1 (6 bases). The CDR3 runs to 14 residues. The germline gives CDR1 SEHNR, CDR2 FQNEAQ (reference sequence). V lost 6 bases and J 3 bases, leaving 12 bases between the germline ends. The CDR3 region is CASSKSGDNQPQHF. Here the CDR3 DNA reads TGTGCCAGCAGTAAATCAGGGGACAATCAGCCCCAGCATTTT. Complete variable domain (other parts from reference TRBV7-9 and TRBJ1-5): DTGVSQNPRHKITKRGQNVTFRCDPISEHNRLYWYRQTLGQGPEFLTYFQNEAQLEKSRLLSDRFSAERPKGSFSTLEIQRTEQGDSAMYLCASSKSGDNQPQHFGDGTRLSIL.